The entry below describes one TCR beta chain. The data were taken from a study of blood T cell repertoires in COVID-19. In the study overall: Material from acute and convalescent COVID-19 was sourced from the United States, Italy and Spain. PBMCs, B-cell-depleted T cells, or T cells were the source of the cDNA or gDNA that made up the material.

Original data processing: It was from reference gene primer amplification that nucleated cell counts were estimated. Assay used: immunoSEQ multiplex PCR; TCRdb lists only in-frame clones, some missing. V and J calls and clone size are as listed in that table; D and trimming were resolved from the DNA. The sample holds a few hundred thousand clones, around 90% seen once. The Seattle patients, enrolled during active infection, were followed longitudinally. The CDR3 has 11 amino acids. V was clipped by 5 bases and J by 4 bases, with 8 bases between them. CDR1 is DFQATT, CDR2 SNEGSKA, per germline (reference sequence).

The specimen was peripheral blood. The chain carries TRBV20-1 and TRBJ2-5, with D maybe TRBD2 (6 bases). This TCR was recovered from a woman aged 55-75 years with COVID-19, enrolled during active disease. The chain's CDR3 is CSAGSGETQYF. Here the CDR3 DNA reads TGCAGTGCTGGTAGCGGAGAGACCCAGTACTTC.